The present T cell receptor beta chain was sequenced within a study of cytomegalovirus exposure and HLA in healthy donors. As to this clone: The antigen remains undetermined.

V shed 0 bases, J shed 6 bases, and the junction held 9 bases outside the gene matches. The CDR3 loop spans 17 amino acids. The V gene's germline CDR1 is KGHSH and CDR2 LQKENI. PCR primers comprised 60 Vbeta and 13 Jbeta primers. Profiling relied on immunoSEQ multiplex PCR, and the TCRdb table lists in-frame clones only, not all of them. Recorded for this sample: about 33,000 clones. Study-level findings and limits: Association with HLA alleles at 0.05 false discovery rate was found for 16,951 TCR beta sequences in a later analysis.

This sequence joins TRBV18 and TRBJ2-5; 11 nucleotides agree with TRBD2. The specimen was PBMCs. The source is a woman between 40 and 55 years old in good health and CMV-seropositive. DNA for the CDR3: TGTGCCAGCTCACCACCGGGGGGACTAGCGGCCTTGAAGACCCAGTACTTC. As protein: CASSPPGGLAALKTQYF.